Listed below are T cell receptor beta chains from one sample, sequenced in a study of control samples from healthy donors and cancer patients. The repertoire was sequenced with immunoSEQ multiplex PCR; TCRdb's copy has only in-frame clones and lacks some. The sample contains 84,000 or so clones, roughly 89% of which appear only once. The sample taken for sequencing was blood. The receptors were gathered from a young man in good health. The CDR3 runs from the conserved cysteine through the conserved F or W. A D gene is named only where the DNA matches it firmly. A clone size is listed for some rows: how often the clone was seen (once, few, many), or a class if it is expanded.

d_call	j_call	v_call	clone_size	cdr3_aa	cdr3_nt
-	TRBJ2-3	TRBV7-3	-	CASSSHLGGEDTQYF	TGTGCCAGCAGCTCCCACTTAGGGGGGGAAGATACGCAGTATTTT
TRBD1	TRBJ2-5	TRBV29-1	few	CSIGQGAYWETQYF	TGCAGCATCGGACAGGGGGCTTATTGGGAGACCCAGTACTTC
-	TRBJ2-2	TRBV7-7	-	CASSLELQAASNTGELFF	TGTGCCAGCAGCTTGGAATTACAGGCGGCATCGAACACCGGGGAGCTGTTTTTT
TRBD1	TRBJ2-2	TRBV18	-	CASSPTGTGGTGELFF	TGTGCCAGCTCACCGACTGGGACAGGGGGAACCGGGGAGCTGTTTTTT
-	TRBJ2-7	TRBV19	-	CASRAPGREIYEQYF	TGTGCCAGTAGGGCTCCGGGACGGGAAATCTACGAGCAGTACTTC
TRBD1	TRBJ1-1	TRBV11-3	-	CASSLGGDSRNTEAFF	TGTGCCAGCAGCTTGGGGGGGGACAGCCGGAACACTGAAGCTTTCTTT
-	TRBJ1-6	TRBV27	-	CASTDWVNSPLHF	TGTGCCAGCACAGATTGGGTCAATTCACCCCTCCACTTT
TRBD2	TRBJ2-7	TRBV12-3/TRBV12-4	-	CASSWGTRSEQYF	TGTGCCAGCAGTTGGGGGACTAGGAGCGAGCAGTACTTC
-	TRBJ1-2	TRBV6-5	-	CASSYRGASNYGYTF	TGTGCCAGCAGTTACAGAGGAGCTTCTAACTATGGCTACACCTTC
TRBD1	TRBJ2-2	TRBV6-5	-	CATTGQGSNTGELFF	TGTGCCACTACCGGACAGGGTTCGAACACCGGGGAGCTGTTTTTT
TRBD1	TRBJ2-7	TRBV28	-	CASSLPTGGPYEQYF	TGTGCCAGCAGTTTACCGACAGGGGGCCCCTACGAGCAGTACTTC
-	TRBJ2-3	TRBV28	-	CASTRAALPDTQYF	TGTGCCAGCACCCGCGCAGCCCTCCCCGATACGCAGTATTTT
-	TRBJ1-5	TRBV2	-	CASSRERTGFNQPQHF	TGTGCCAGCAGCCGAGAAAGAACAGGGTTCAATCAGCCCCAGCATTTT
-	TRBJ1-1	TRBV7-9	-	CASSLTLGRGRDTEAFF	TGTGCCAGCAGCCTAACTCTAGGTCGGGGGCGGGACACTGAAGCTTTCTTT
-	TRBJ2-7	TRBV6-5	-	CASSTRVGPYEQYF	TGTGCCAGCAGCACCCGGGTGGGACCCTACGAGCAGTACTTC
TRBD1	TRBJ1-5	TRBV19	-	CAAGTGGRGNQPQHF	TGTGCCGCTGGGACAGGGGGAAGGGGCAATCAGCCCCAGCATTTT
-	TRBJ2-6	TRBV24-1	-	CATSAGVSGANVLTF	TGTGCCACCAGTGCAGGAGTTTCTGGGGCCAACGTCCTGACTTTC
TRBD2	TRBJ2-5	TRBV2	-	CASGRTRAGETQYF	TGTGCCAGCGGAAGGACTAGGGCGGGAGAGACCCAGTACTTC
TRBD1	TRBJ1-1	TRBV19	-	CASRLQGYAEAFF	TGTGCCAGTAGATTACAGGGGTATGCCGAAGCTTTCTTT
-	TRBJ2-3	TRBV18	-	CASSDLGDTQYF	TGTGCCAGCTCCGACCTGGGAGATACGCAGTATTTT
-	TRBJ2-1	TRBV14	-	CASSQERSGNEQFF	TGTGCCAGCAGCCAAGAAAGGAGTGGGAATGAGCAGTTCTTC
-	TRBJ1-6	TRBV11-2	-	CASSFFWNNSPLHF	TGTGCCAGCAGCTTTTTTTGGAATAATTCACCCCTCCACTTT
-	TRBJ2-7	TRBV7-2	-	CASSLPQSYEQYF	TGTGCCAGCAGCCTACCCCAATCCTACGAGCAGTACTTC
TRBD1	TRBJ2-1	TRBV6-5	-	CASSYKQGAYNEQFF	TGTGCCAGCAGTTACAAACAGGGGGCCTACAATGAGCAGTTCTTC
TRBD1	TRBJ2-7	TRBV6-5	-	CASRGTGLSYEQYF	TGTGCCAGCAGGGGGACAGGCCTTTCCTACGAGCAGTACTTC
-	TRBJ1-2	TRBV5-6	-	CASSLGQSNYGYTF	TGTGCCAGCAGCTTGGGACAGTCTAACTATGGCTACACCTTC
-	TRBJ1-1	TRBV29-1	-	CSVRELNTEAFF	TGCAGCGTTCGGGAGCTGAACACTGAAGCTTTCTTT
-	TRBJ1-2	TRBV6-5	-	CASSYGRANYGYTF	TGTGCCAGCAGTTACGGCAGGGCCAACTATGGCTACACCTTC
TRBD1	TRBJ2-3	TRBV7-9	-	CASSLTGAADTQYF	TGTGCCAGCAGCTTAACAGGGGCGGCAGATACGCAGTATTTT
-	TRBJ1-1	TRBV3-1/TRBV3-2	once	CASSTRERAFF	TGTGCCAGCAGCACTCGGGAGAGGGCTTTCTTT
-	TRBJ1-1	TRBV3-1/TRBV3-2	-	CASSLKQGTEAFF	TGTGCCAGCAGTCTTAAACAGGGCACTGAAGCTTTCTTT
-	TRBJ2-5	TRBV27	once	CASSHNQETQYF	TGTGCCAGCAGCCATAATCAAGAGACCCAGTACTTC
-	TRBJ1-6	TRBV18	-	CASSSISSYNSPLHF	TGTGCCAGCTCTAGCATAAGCTCCTATAATTCACCCCTCCACTTT
TRBD1	TRBJ1-4	TRBV5-1	-	CASSLGTGVEKLFF	TGCGCCAGCAGCTTGGGGACAGGGGTAGAAAAACTGTTTTTT
-	TRBJ1-3	TRBV27	-	CASSVSSGNTIYF	TGTGCCAGCAGTGTGTCCTCTGGAAACACCATATATTTT
TRBD2	TRBJ2-7	TRBV5-4	-	CASSRLAGAWYEQYF	TGTGCCAGCAGCCGACTAGCGGGAGCGTGGTACGAGCAGTACTTC
TRBD1	TRBJ2-5	TRBV7-9	once	CASSQGDRGKKTQYF	TGTGCCAGCAGCCAAGGGGACAGGGGGAAAAAGACCCAGTACTTC
-	TRBJ1-5	TRBV30	once	CAWSVATGNQPQHF	TGTGCCTGGAGTGTAGCAACAGGTAATCAACCCCAGCATTTT
TRBD2	TRBJ2-3	TRBV2	-	CASSGTSGNTDTQYF	TGTGCCAGCAGTGGGACTAGCGGTAACACAGATACGCAGTATTTT
-	TRBJ2-7	TRBV6-2/TRBV6-3	few	CASSYTLGEQYF	TGTGCCAGCAGTTACACCCTGGGGGAGCAGTACTTC
TRBD2	TRBJ2-3	TRBV4-1	medium-sized	CASSQLIVSGGDPDTQYF	TGCGCCAGCAGCCAACTAATCGTAAGCGGGGGGGACCCAGATACGCAGTATTTT
TRBD1	TRBJ1-6	TRBV11-1	once	CASSQDRGASPLHF	TGTGCCAGCAGCCAGGACAGGGGAGCTTCACCCCTCCACTTT
-	TRBJ1-2	TRBV2	-	CASKVSTYGYTF	TGTGCCAGCAAAGTCAGCACCTATGGCTACACCTTC